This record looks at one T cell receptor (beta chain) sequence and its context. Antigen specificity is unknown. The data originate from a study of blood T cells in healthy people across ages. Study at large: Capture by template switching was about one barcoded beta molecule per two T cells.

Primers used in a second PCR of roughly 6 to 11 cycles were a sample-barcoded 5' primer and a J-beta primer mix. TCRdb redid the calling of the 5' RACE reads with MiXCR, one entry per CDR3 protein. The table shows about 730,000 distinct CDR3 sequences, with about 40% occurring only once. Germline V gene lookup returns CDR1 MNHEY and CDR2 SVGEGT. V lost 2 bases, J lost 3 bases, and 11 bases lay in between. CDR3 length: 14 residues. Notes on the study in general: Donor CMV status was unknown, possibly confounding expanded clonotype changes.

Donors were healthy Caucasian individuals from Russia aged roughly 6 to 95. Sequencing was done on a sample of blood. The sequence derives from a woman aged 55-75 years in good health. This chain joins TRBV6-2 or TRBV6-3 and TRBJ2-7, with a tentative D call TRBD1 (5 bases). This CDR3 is CASSYADSHYEQYF. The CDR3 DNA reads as TGTGCCAGCAGTTACGCCGACAGCCACTACGAGCAGTACTTC.